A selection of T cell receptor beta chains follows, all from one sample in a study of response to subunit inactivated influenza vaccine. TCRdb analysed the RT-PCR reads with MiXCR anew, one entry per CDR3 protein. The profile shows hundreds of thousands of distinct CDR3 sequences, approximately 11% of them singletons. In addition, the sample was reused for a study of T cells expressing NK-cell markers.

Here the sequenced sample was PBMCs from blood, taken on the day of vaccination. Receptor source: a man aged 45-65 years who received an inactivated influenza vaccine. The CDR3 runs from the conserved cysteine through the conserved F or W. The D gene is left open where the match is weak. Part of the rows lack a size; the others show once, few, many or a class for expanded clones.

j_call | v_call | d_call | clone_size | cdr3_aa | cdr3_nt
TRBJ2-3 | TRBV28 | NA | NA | CASSHHTRPDTQYF | TGTGCCAGCAGTCACCACACCCGACCAGATACGCAGTATTTT
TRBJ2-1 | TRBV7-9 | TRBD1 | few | CASSPWDRHNEQFF | TGTGCCAGCAGCCCCTGGGACAGGCACAATGAGCAGTTCTTC
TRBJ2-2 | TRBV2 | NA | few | CASSEVYTNTGELFF | TGTGCCAGCAGTGAAGTGTACACGAACACCGGGGAGCTGTTTTTT
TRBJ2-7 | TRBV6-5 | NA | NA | CASSWESGSYEQYF | TGTGCCAGCAGTTGGGAGAGCGGCTCCTACGAGCAGTACTTC
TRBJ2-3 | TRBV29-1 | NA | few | CSVDAGATIDTQYF | TGCAGCGTTGATGCGGGGGCTACGATAGATACGCAGTATTTT
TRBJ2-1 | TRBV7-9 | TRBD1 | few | CASSLGMTGAYNEQFF | TGTGCCAGCAGCTTGGGTATGACAGGGGCCTACAATGAGCAGTTCTTC
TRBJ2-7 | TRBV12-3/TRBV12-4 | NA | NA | CASRLGQSGWYEQYF | TGTGCCAGCAGGCTAGGGCAGTCCGGCTGGTACGAGCAGTACTTC
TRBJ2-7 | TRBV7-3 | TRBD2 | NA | CASSSRAGGSYEQYF | TGTGCCAGCAGCTCCCGAGCGGGAGGCTCCTACGAGCAGTACTTC
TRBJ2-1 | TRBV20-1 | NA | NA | CSASEGPRNEQFF | TGCAGTGCTAGTGAGGGACCCCGCAATGAGCAGTTCTTC
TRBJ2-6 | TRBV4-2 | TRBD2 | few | CASSPNLAASSVLTF | TGTGCCAGCAGCCCTAACCTAGCGGCTAGCAGCGTCCTGACTTTC
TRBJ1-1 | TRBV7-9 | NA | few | CASSPKQRLNTEAFF | TGTGCCAGCAGCCCTAAACAGAGATTGAACACTGAAGCTTTCTTT
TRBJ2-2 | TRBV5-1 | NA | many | CASSLESTGELFF | TGCGCCAGCAGCTTGGAAAGCACCGGGGAGCTGTTTTTT
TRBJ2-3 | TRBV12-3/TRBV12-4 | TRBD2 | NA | CASSGTRITQYF | TGTGCCAGCAGTGGGACTAGGATTACGCAGTATTTT
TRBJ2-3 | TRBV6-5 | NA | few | CASSSWPGGTDTQYF | TGTGCCAGCAGTTCATGGCCTGGGGGCACAGATACGCAGTATTTT